Below are 15 T cell receptor beta chains sequenced from a single sample in a study of T cells in localized non-small cell lung cancer. Clones were read by immunoSEQ multiplex PCR, and TCRdb kept only the in-frame ones, dropping some. The table has roughly 1,200 clones, about two fifths seen once; the top ten hold 6.5% to 9.5%. The material was lung tumor tissue, obtained before any cancer treatment. The receptor source for this set is a male donor at least 60 years old with stage III lung adenocarcinoma.

This clone was seen only a few times. V gene TRBV2 combines with J gene TRBJ2-1; D unresolved. Trimming removed 4 bases from V and 5 bases from J, with 12 bases in between. This CDR3 contains 14 residues. The germline CDR1 and CDR2 sequences are SNHLY and FYNNEI. CDR3 region: CASSGPQRDNEQFF. The CDR3 nucleotides are TGTGCCAGCAGTGGCCCGCAACGGGACAATGAGCAGTTCTTC.

The rearrangement links TRBV18 to TRBJ1-1, with TRBD1 identical over 7 bases. V shed 4 bases, J shed 4 bases, and the junction held 3 bases outside the gene matches. The V gene's germline CDR1 is KGHSH and CDR2 LQKENI. CDR3 length: 13 residues. The CDR3 region has the DNA TGTGCCAGCTCACGGCAGGGGGGCACTGAAGCTTTCTTT. Translated, it gives CASSRQGGTEAFF.

The V gene is TRBV28, the J gene TRBJ2-2; weak D call: TRBD1 (6 bases). The V gene's germline CDR1 is MDHEN and CDR2 SYDVKM. The CDR3 covers 14 residues. Trimming cost V 4 bases and J 0 bases, with 6 bases left between them. CDR3 nucleotide sequence: TGTGCCAGCAGTTGGACAGCGAACACCGGGGAGCTGTTTTTT. Its protein is CASSWTANTGELFF.

The chain uses TRBV19 and TRBJ1-1, with 8 nucleotides matching TRBD1. The V segment lost 2 bases and the J segment 11 bases; nucleotides outside the gene matches: 10. The CDR3 extends over 14 amino acids. The germline V gene has CDR1 LNHDA and CDR2 SQIVND (reference sequence). As DNA, the CDR3 is TGTGCCAGTAGTATACGGACAGGGATTGTCGGGGCTTTCTTT. Its protein is CASSIRTGIVGAFF.

This clone was detected a few times. The chain couples TRBV5-1 to TRBJ1-2, with 11 positions matching TRBD1. The V gene's germline CDR1 is SGHRS and CDR2 YFSETQ. The CDR3 spans 14 residues. The V and J ends lost 4 bases and 6 bases, in that order; junction bases with no gene match: 5. CDR3 DNA sequence: TGCGCCAGCAGCCCAGGACAGGGGGCGGATGGCTACACCTTC. Translating it yields CASSPGQGADGYTF. Supplemented by reference TRBV5-1 and TRBJ1-2, the full variable domain reads KAGVTQTPRYLIKTRGQQVTLSCSPISGHRSVSWYQQTPGQGLQFLFEYFSETQRNKGNFPGRFSGRQFSNSRSEMNVSTLELGDSALYLCASSPGQGADGYTFGSGTRLTVV.

The V gene is TRBV5-1, the J gene TRBJ2-6; D unresolved. The ends were cut back, 0 bases at V and 2 bases at J, with 6 bases in the middle. From germline, CDR1 is SGHRS and CDR2 YFSETQ. This CDR3 spans 15 amino acids. CDR3 nucleotide sequence: TGCGCCAGCAGCTTGGGCCAACCTGGGGCCAACGTCCTGACTTTC. It codes for CASSLGQPGANVLTF.

The rearrangement joins TRBV15 to TRBJ1-1, with a tentative D call TRBD1 (6 bases). CDR1 is LNHNV, CDR2 YYDKDF, per germline (reference sequence). The CDR3 sequence is 15 residues long. With 3 bases removed from V and 7 bases from J, the gap between germline ends came to 18 bases. In nucleotides, the CDR3 is TGTGCCACCAGCAGGGATCAGGGGATACCTGATGAAGCTTTCTTT. Its protein product is CATSRDQGIPDEAFF.

In this sample, this clone turned up a few times. The V gene is TRBV16, the J gene TRBJ2-1; no reliable D call. CDR1 KGHSY and CDR2 FQNENV come from the germline V gene. Trimming took 4 bases from V and 6 from J, leaving 4 bases between them. The length of the CDR3 is 11 residues. Written as DNA, the CDR3 is TGTGCCAGCAGCCGGGGCAATGAGCAGTTCTTC. Encoded protein: CASSRGNEQFF. Variable domain in full (rest from reference TRBV16 and TRBJ2-1): GEEVAQTPKHLVRGEGQKAKLYCAPIKGHSYVFWYQQVLKNEFKFLISFQNENVFDETGMPKERFSAKCLPNSPCSLEIQATKLEDSAVYFCASSRGNEQFFGPGTRLTVL.

A few counts support this clone. CDR3 sequence: CSGSRGETEAFF. CDR3 nucleotide sequence: TGCAGCGGCAGCAGGGGGGAGACTGAAGCTTTCTTT. The chain is built from TRBV29-1 and TRBJ1-1; 7 nucleotides agree with TRBD1. CDR1 and CDR2 from the germline V gene are SQVTM and ANQGSEA. Germline trimming cut 7 bases from V and 5 bases from J; bases unmatched to any gene: 7. This CDR3 has 12 residues.

This sequence joins TRBV18 and TRBJ2-7; D not certain. The V gene lost 3 bases and the J gene lost 4 bases, with 7 bases spanning the gap. Germline CDR1 KGHSH, CDR2 LQKENI. The CDR3 spans 12 residues. The CDR3 bases are TGTGCCAGCTCACCCCAGAATTACGAGCAGTACTTC. Translation: CASSPQNYEQYF. Complete variable domain (other parts from reference TRBV18 and TRBJ2-7): NAGVMQNPRHLVRRRGQEARLRCSPMKGHSHVYWYRQLPEEGLKFMVYLQKENIIDESGMPKERFSAEFPKEGPSILRIQQVVRGDSAAYFCASSPQNYEQYFGPGTRLTVT.

In its sample, this clone was seen a few times. The same CDR3 also results from other DNA sequences found in this sample. CDR3 sequence reads: CASSYSAQTHGYTF. CDR3 DNA: TGTGCCAGCAGTTACTCGGCACAGACCCATGGCTACACCTTC. This sequence joins TRBV6-8 and TRBJ1-2; D unresolved. The CDR3 is 14 residues long. Per germline, CDR1 MNHGY and CDR2 SAAAGT. V was shortened by 0 bases and J by 6 bases, with 11 bases between the two germline ends.

This clone was counted between two and nine times. An end of the junction does not agree with germline; a read error may underlie this. X shows a residue whose base was not read or is ambiguous. The chain carries TRBV5-1 and TRBJ2-1, with TRBD2 identical over 9 bases. The CDR3 contains 15 residues. Per germline, CDR1 SGHRS and CDR2 YFSETQ. CDR3 region: CXSSFISGSDNEQFF. CDR3 bases: TGCGYCAGCAGCTTTATTAGCGGGAGCGACAATGAGCAGTTCTTC.

This clone is medium-sized (0.01 to 0.1%) within its sample. J is TRBJ2-2 and V is TRBV6-8, with D possibly matching TRBD2 (6 bases). The CDR3 has 13 residues. V was cut by 8 bases and J by 6 bases, with 13 bases left in between. Germline V gives CDR1 MNHGY, CDR2 SAAAGT. As DNA, the CDR3 is TGTGCCAGCGAGGGACCGGGAGCCGGGGAGCTGTTTTTT. Translating gives CASEGPGAGELFF.

V and J are TRBV30 and TRBJ1-1, with D possibly matching TRBD1 (5 bases). Germline-derived CDR1 and CDR2 are GTSNPN and SVGIG (reference sequence). This CDR3 contains 12 residues. Trimming pared 8 bases from V and 4 bases from J, leaving 14 bases between. CDR3 amino acids: CAHVGALTEAFF. The CDR3 DNA is TGTGCCCACGTAGGGGCTCTCACTGAAGCTTTCTTT.

This clone rates as medium-sized. V usage is TRBV11-3 and J usage is TRBJ2-7; TRBD1 might be the D (9 bases). CDR1 is SGHNT, CDR2 YENEEA, per germline. This CDR3 has 15 amino acids. Trimming left V 4 bases short and J 1 base short, with 14 bases between. CDR3 sequence reads: CASSSGGTGSYEQYF. The CDR3 bases are TGTGCCAGCAGCTCGGGAGGGACAGGGTCCTACGAGCAGTACTTC.